The next 9 T cell receptor beta chains were all read from a single sample in a study of T cells in Graves' hyperthyroidism and ophthalmopathy (dated by TCRdb to between 2018 and 2021). Library prep was done by multiplex PCR. The reads were generated on an Illumina HiSeq 2000. The TCR beta CDR3 regions were amplified from the RNA transcripts. The first round of RT-PCR for the TCR CDR3 was performed with the HTBI primer set and the Qiagen OneStep RT-PCR kit. TCRdb reworked the public reads: Q25 trimming with fastp, MiXCR clone assembly, productive beta chains retained. A single entry per CDR3 protein holds the most common genes and DNA from its merged rows. Across this sample there are under 450,000 distinct CDR3 sequences, with approximately 12% seen only once. Of the sample, less than 25% is held by the ten largest clones. Sequencing was done on a sample of blood. The receptors originated from a man aged 30 to 39 with Graves' hyperthyroidism that later progressed to Graves' ophthalmopathy.

This clonotype was found many times. CDR3 DNA: TGTGCCAGCAGCTGGAGGACAGGGGGCCCTAATTCACCCCTCCACTTT. It specifies CASSWRTGGPNSPLHF. V is TRBV7-8 and J is TRBJ1-6; 11 nucleotides agree with TRBD1. The CDR3 contains 16 residues. The junction had 5 bases not matched to a gene; V was cut back by 4 bases and J by 6 bases. CDR1 and CDR2 from the germline V gene are SGHVS and FQNEAQ.

The CDR3 sequence: CASSGPLGTRTDTQYF. The CDR3 coding sequence is TGTGCCAGCAGCGGCCCCTTGGGGACTCGCACAGATACGCAGTATTTT. The chain combines TRBV9 with TRBJ2-3; D possibly corresponds to TRBD2 (6 bases). This CDR3 spans 16 amino acids. V was clipped by 3 bases and J by 1 base, with 15 bases between them. Germline V gene sequence: CDR1 SGDLS, CDR2 YYNGEE.

This clonotype was seen at least ten times. The chain uses TRBV20-1 and TRBJ1-4; D unclear. CDR3 size: 12 residues. Germline assignment: CDR1 DFQATT and CDR2 SNEGSKA (reference sequence). Trimming took off 5 bases at V and 10 bases at J, with 14 bases between the two ends. The DNA of the CDR3 is TGCAGTGCTCGACTAAGCAGAGCAAAACTGTTTTTT. Translated, it gives CSARLSRAKLFF.

This clonotype occurred many times. The chain joins TRBV12-3 or TRBV12-4 to TRBJ1-1, with D hard to call. Trimming cost V 7 bases and J 0 bases, with 15 bases left between them. The CDR3 runs 15 residues. The CDR3 DNA is TGTGCCAGCAAACCAGAAGTAGGGATGAACACTGAAGCTTTCTTT. This translates into CASKPEVGMNTEAFF.

V and J are TRBV5-1 and TRBJ2-2; D is unresolved. This CDR3 contains 14 residues. From germline, CDR1 is SGHRS and CDR2 YFSETQ. V lost 7 bases, J lost 3 bases, and 13 bases lay in between. The CDR3 DNA reads as TGCGCCAGCGCCGCTGGAAGGGACACCGGGGAGCTGTTTTTT. Its translation: CASAAGRDTGELFF.

This clonotype was observed at least ten times. The chain uses TRBV2 and TRBJ2-3; 7 bases are shared with TRBD1. Trimming took 7 bases from V and 12 from J; bases not matched to a gene: 13. The CDR3 totals 13 residues. Germline V CDR1 and CDR2: SNHLY, FYNNEI. CDR3 residues: CASTLDGRGIQYF. CDR3 bases: TGTGCCAGCACCTTGGACGGCAGGGGGATACAGTATTTT.

This clonotype was detected only a few times. The chain links TRBV7-7 to TRBJ2-1; D remains unclear. The CDR3 is 13 amino acids. The germline V and J ends were trimmed by 2 bases and 5 bases, with 7 bases remaining between them. Germline V gene lookup returns CDR1 SSHAT and CDR2 FNYEAQ (reference sequence). The CDR3 coding sequence is TGTGCCAGCAGCTTAAATGCAGACAATGAGCAGTTCTTC. Its translation is CASSLNADNEQFF.

The rearrangement links TRBV19 to TRBJ1-6; D call uncertain. Germline V gene data show CDR1 as LNHDA and CDR2 as SQIVND (reference sequence). Trimming shortened V by 5 bases and J by 8 bases, and 16 bases separated the two germline ends. The CDR3 is 15 amino acids. Here the CDR3 DNA reads TGTGCCAGTAGTCCGACGGAGCTAAGGGATTCACCCCTCCACTTT. Its translation is CASSPTELRDSPLHF. The full variable domain, its missing parts supplied by reference TRBV19 and TRBJ1-6, is DGGITQSPKYLFRKEGQNVTLSCEQNLNHDAMYWYRQDPGQGLRLIYYSQIVNDFQKGDIAEGYSVSREKKESFPLTVTSAQKNPTAFYLCASSPTELRDSPLHFGNGTRLTVT.

This sequence joins TRBV12-5 and TRBJ2-2; tentatively, D is TRBD2 (5 bases). This CDR3 contains 15 residues. V was trimmed by 5 bases and J by 0 bases, leaving 10 bases between them. Per the germline V gene, CDR1 is LGHNT and CDR2 is FRNRAP. The CDR3 is CASGRRAANTGELFF. CDR3 DNA: TGTGCTAGTGGTAGGCGAGCGGCGAACACCGGGGAGCTGTTTTTT.